The clone carrying this T cell receptor beta chain was seen a handful of times. The antigen remains undetermined. This specimen comes from a study of beta chain features in type 1 diabetes. Study-level points and caveats: Among all four CD4+ subsets, Type 1 diabetes patients had TCRB CDR3s that were moderately but significantly shorter. It was possible that PCR favored shorter templates, equally so in patients and controls.

Expressed TCRB transcripts got sequenced, as all isolated RNA was reverse transcribed. Only in-frame clones appear in the TCRdb table, and some are missing; sequencing was by immunoSEQ multiplex PCR. The sample holds hundreds of thousands of clones, over 13% seen once. CD4+ naive, central memory, regulatory and stem cell-like memory cells were sorted via CD45RO/CCR7/CD25/CD127/CD95/CD27. The TCR comes from a man younger than 30 with type 1 diabetes. Sequencing was carried out using naive CD4+ T cells from blood.

The CDR3 protein is CASSGQASPSGNTIYF. DNA of the CDR3: TGTGCCAGCAGTGGACAGGCCTCTCCCTCTGGAAACACCATATATTTT. J is TRBJ1-3 and V is TRBV7-9; 7 nucleotides agree with TRBD1. The CDR3 consists of 16 residues. The V gene end was trimmed by 6 bases and the J gene end by 0 bases; junction bases not matched to a gene: 8. The germline CDR1 and CDR2 sequences are SEHNR and FQNEAQ (reference sequence).